This T cell receptor beta chain stems from a study of blood T cells in healthy people across ages. General study results and limits: Older age coincided with a roughly linear decline in TCR beta diversity per million T cells.

Combining a sample-barcoded 5' primer with a J-beta primer mix, a second PCR ran for about 7 to 11 cycles. Using its own MiXCR run on the 5' RACE reads, TCRdb lists one record per CDR3 protein. The table includes 850,000 to 1,300,000 distinct CDR3 sequences, 45% detected once. This CDR3 spans 13 amino acids. Germline V CDR1 and CDR2: SEHNR, FQNEAQ (reference sequence). J lost 4 bases, V lost 5 bases, and 0 bases had no gene match. For this clonotype: Its target is unknown.

The chain combines TRBV7-9 with TRBJ2-2, with 8 bases fitting TRBD1. The TCR comes from a woman in her sixties in good health. The specimen sequenced was blood. The CDR3 DNA reads TGTGCCAGCAGCGGACAGGGCACCGGGGAGCTGTTTTTT. Translating it yields CASSGQGTGELFF.